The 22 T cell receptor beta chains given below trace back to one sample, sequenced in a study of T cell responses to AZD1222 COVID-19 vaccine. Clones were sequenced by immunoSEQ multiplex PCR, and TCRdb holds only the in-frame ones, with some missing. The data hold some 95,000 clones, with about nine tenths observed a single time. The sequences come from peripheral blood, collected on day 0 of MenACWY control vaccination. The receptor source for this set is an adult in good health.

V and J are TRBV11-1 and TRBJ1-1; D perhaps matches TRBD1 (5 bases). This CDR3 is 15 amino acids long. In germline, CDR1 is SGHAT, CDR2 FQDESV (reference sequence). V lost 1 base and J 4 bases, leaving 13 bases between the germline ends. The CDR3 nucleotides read TGTGCCAGCAGCTTAGAGATAGCCCAGGGCACTGAAGCTTTCTTT. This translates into CASSLEIAQGTEAFF.

CDR3 nucleotides: TGTGCCAGCAGTTTATCACAGGGCGGCTACGAGCAGTACTTC. Its translation: CASSLSQGGYEQYF. The chain couples TRBV27 to TRBJ2-7; D perhaps matches TRBD1 (6 bases). Per germline, CDR1 MNHEY and CDR2 SMNVEV (reference sequence). This CDR3 contains 14 residues. Trimming removed 0 bases from V and 3 bases from J, with 9 bases in between.

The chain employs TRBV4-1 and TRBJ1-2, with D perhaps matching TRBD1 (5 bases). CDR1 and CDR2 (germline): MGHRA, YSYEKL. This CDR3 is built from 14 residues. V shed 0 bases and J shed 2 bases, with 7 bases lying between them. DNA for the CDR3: TGCGCCAGCAGCCAAGAGACAGAGAACTATGGCTACACCTTC. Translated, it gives CASSQETENYGYTF.

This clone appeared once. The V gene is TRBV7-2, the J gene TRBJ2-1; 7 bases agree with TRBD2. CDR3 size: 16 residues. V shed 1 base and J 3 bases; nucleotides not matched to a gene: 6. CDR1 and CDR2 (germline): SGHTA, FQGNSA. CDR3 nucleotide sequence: TGTGCCAGCAGCTTAGGATTAGGCGGGGGCTACAATGAGCAGTTCTTC. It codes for CASSLGLGGGYNEQFF.

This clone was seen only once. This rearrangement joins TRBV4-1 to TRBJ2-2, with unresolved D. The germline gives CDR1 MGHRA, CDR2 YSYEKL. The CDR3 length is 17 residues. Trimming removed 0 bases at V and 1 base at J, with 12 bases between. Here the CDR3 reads CASSQESRLQNTGELFF. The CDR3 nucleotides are TGCGCCAGCAGCCAAGAAAGCAGGCTACAGAACACCGGGGAGCTGTTTTTT.

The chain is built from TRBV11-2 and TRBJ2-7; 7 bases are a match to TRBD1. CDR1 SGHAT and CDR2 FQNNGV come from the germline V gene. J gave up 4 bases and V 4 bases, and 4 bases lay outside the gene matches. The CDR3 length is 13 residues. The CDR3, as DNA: TGTGCCAGCAGCTCGGACAGGTGGTACGAGCAGTACTTC. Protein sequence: CASSSDRWYEQYF. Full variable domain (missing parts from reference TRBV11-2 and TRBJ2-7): EAGVAQSPRYKIIEKRQSVAFWCNPISGHATLYWYQQILGQGPKLLIQFQNNGVVDDSQLPKDRFSAERLKGVDSTLKIQPAKLEDSAVYLCASSSDRWYEQYFGPGTRLTVT.

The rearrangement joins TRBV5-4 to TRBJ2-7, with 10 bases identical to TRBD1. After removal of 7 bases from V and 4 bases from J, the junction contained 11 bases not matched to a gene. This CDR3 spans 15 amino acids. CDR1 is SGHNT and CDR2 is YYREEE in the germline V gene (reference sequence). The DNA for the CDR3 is TGTGCCAGCGGCCTATTGACAGGGGGCGCGTACGAGCAGTACTTC. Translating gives CASGLLTGGAYEQYF.

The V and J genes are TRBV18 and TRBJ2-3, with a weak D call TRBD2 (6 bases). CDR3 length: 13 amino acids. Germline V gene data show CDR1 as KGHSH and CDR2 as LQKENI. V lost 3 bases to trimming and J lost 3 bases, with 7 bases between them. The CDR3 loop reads CASSPRETDTQYF. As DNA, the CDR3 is TGTGCCAGCTCACCCCGGGAGACAGATACGCAGTATTTT.

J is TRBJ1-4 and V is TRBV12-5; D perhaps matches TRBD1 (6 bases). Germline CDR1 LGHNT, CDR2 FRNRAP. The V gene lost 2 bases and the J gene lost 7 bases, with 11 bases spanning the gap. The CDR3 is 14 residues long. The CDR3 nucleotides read TGTGCTAGTGGTTTGTCAGGGGAGTTTGAAAAACTGTTTTTT. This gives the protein CASGLSGEFEKLFF.

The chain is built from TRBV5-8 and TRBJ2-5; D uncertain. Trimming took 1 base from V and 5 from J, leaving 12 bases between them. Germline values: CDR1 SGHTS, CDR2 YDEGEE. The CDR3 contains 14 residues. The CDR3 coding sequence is TGTGCCAGCAGCTTGCCCGGGTCGGCGGAGACCCAGTACTTC. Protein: CASSLPGSAETQYF.

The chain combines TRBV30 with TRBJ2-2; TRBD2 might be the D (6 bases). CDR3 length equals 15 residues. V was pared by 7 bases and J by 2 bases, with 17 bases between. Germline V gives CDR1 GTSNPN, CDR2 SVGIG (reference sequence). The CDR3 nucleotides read TGTGCCTTGGGAGCGGGCGCGGGTAACACCGGGGAGCTGTTTTTT. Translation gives CALGAGAGNTGELFF.

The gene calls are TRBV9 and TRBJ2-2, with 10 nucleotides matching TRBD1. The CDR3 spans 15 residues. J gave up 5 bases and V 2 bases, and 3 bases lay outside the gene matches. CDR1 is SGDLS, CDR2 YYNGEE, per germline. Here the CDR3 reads CASSVWTGGTGELFF. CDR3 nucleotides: TGTGCCAGCAGCGTTTGGACAGGGGGGACCGGGGAGCTGTTTTTT.

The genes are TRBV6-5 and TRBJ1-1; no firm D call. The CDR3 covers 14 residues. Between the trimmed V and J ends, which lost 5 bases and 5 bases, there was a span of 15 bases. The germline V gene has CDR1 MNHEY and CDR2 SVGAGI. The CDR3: CASSPYWSGTEAFF. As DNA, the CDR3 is TGTGCCAGCAGTCCGTATTGGTCGGGTACTGAAGCTTTCTTT.

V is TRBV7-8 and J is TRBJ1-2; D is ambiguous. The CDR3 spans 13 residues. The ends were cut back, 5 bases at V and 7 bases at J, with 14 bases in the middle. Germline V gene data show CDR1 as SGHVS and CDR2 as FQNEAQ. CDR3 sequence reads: CASSLTLQSGYTF. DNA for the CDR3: TGTGCCAGCAGCCTCACCCTACAGTCTGGCTACACCTTC.

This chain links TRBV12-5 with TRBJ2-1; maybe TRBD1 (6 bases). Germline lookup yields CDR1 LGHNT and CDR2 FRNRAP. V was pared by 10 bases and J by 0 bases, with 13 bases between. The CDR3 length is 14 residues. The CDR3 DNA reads TGTGCTACCGAAGGACAGAGCTCCTACAATGAGCAGTTCTTC. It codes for CATEGQSSYNEQFF. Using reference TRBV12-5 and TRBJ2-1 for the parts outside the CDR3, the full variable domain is DARVTQTPRHKVTEMGQEVTMRCQPILGHNTVFWYRQTMMQGLELLAYFRNRAPLDDSGMPKDRFSAEMPDATLATLKIQPSEPRDSAVYFCATEGQSSYNEQFFGPGTRLTVL.

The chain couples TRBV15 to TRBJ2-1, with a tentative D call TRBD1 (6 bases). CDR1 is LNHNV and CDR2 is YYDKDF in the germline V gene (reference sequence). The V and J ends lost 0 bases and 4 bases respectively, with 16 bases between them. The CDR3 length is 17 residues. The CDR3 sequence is CATSRDLGAGFYNEQFF. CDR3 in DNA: TGTGCCACCAGCAGAGATCTGGGGGCAGGATTTTACAATGAGCAGTTCTTC.

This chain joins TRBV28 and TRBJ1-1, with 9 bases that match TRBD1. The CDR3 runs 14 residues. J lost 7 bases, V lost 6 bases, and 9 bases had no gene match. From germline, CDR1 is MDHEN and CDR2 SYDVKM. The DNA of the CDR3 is TGTGCCAGCAGAATACTGGGACAGGGAGATGAAGCTTTCTTT. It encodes CASRILGQGDEAFF.

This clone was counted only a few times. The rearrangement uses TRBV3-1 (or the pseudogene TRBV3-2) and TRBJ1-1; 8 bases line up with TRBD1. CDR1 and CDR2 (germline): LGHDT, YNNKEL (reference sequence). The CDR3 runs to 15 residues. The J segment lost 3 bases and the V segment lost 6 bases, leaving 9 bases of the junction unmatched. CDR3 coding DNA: TGTGCCAGCAGGCAGTCCGGGACAGGTGACACTGAAGCTTTCTTT. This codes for CASRQSGTGDTEAFF.

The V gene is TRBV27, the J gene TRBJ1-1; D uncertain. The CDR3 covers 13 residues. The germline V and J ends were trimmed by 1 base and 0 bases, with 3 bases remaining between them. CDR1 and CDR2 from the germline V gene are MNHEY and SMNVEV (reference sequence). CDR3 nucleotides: TGTGCCAGCAGTTTATTCATGAACACTGAAGCTTTCTTT. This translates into CASSLFMNTEAFF.

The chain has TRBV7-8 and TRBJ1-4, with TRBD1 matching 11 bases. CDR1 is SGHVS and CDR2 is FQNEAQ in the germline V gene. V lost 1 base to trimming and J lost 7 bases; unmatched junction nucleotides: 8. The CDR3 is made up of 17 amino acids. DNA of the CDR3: TGTGCCAGCAGCTTAGAGGGGACAGGGGGATCAGGTGAAAAACTGTTTTTT. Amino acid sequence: CASSLEGTGGSGEKLFF.

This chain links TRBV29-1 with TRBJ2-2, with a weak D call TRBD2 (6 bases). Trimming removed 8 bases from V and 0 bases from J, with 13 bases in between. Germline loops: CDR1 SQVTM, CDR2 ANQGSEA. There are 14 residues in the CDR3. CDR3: CSSLGGSNTGELFF. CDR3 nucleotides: TGCAGCTCTCTGGGGGGATCGAACACCGGGGAGCTGTTTTTT.

CDR3 sequence: CASRRDGLSPEQYF. The CDR3 DNA is TGTGCCAGCAGGAGAGACGGCCTCTCTCCCGAGCAGTACTTC. This chain joins TRBV6-5 and TRBJ2-7; no firm D call. Germline CDR1 MNHEY, CDR2 SVGAGI. Trimming took off 6 bases at V and 6 bases at J, with 18 bases between the two ends. CDR3 length equals 14 residues.